This entry concerns a single T cell receptor beta chain. One end of the junction varies from germline; a read error may be responsible. This specimen belongs to a study of Graves' ophthalmopathy and Graves' hyperthyroidism. At the level of the study: Specimen type is peripheral blood, obtained at initial diagnosis before any treatment.

Amplification targeted the TCR beta CDR3 regions, with RNA transcripts as the source material. Investigators did first-round RT-PCR with HTBI primers, then second-round multiplex PCR. TCRdb recomputed calls from the multiplex PCR reads with MiXCR, one row per CDR3 protein. The table records 200,000 to 300,000 distinct CDR3 sequences, around 45% of them present only once. Under 3 months in duration, the ophthalmopathy in affected donors had moderate-to-severe activity, CAS ≥3 and NOSPECS ≥4. None of the included patients had other autoimmune diseases, uncontrolled infections, pregnancy or lactation, as these led to exclusion. The source of the PBMCs was 9.5 to 10 ml of fresh peripheral blood. The germline V gene has CDR1 KGHDR and CDR2 SFDVKD. The CDR3 covers 13 residues.

Sample: peripheral blood. The clonotype was recovered from an adult man with Graves' ophthalmopathy. The chain couples TRBV24-1 to TRBJ2-1; possible D gene TRBD2, 6 bases. CDR3 in DNA: TGTGCCGCCAGAGGAGGGGCCTTGAATGAGCAGTTCTTC. It encodes CAARGGALNEQFF.